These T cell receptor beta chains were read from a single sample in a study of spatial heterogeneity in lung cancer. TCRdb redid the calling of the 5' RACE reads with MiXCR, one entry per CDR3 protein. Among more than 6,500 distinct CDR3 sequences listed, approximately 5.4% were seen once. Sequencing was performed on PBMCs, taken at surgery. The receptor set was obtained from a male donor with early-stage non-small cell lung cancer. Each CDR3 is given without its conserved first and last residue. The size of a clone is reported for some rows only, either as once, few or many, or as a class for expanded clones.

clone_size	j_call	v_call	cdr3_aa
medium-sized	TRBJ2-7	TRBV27	ASRPGLAGEQY
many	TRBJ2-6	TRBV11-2	ASSADRAGANVLT
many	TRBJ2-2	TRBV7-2	ASSPNSGRAAGELF
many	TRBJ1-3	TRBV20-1	SAMTAISGNTIY
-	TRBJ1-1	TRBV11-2	ASSSRTGNTEAF
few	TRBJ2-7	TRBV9	ASSPRGSGLSYEQY
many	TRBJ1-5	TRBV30	AWSVGEVGQRNQPQH
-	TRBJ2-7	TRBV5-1	ASSQGGTEYYEQY
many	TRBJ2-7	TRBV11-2	ASSLDLGGRSYEQY
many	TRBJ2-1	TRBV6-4	ASSDQGGSKHNEQF
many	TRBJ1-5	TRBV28	ASSRQADSNQPQH
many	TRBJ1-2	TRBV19	ASSPRDRANYGYT
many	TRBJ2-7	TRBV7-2	ASSLLTSGGVYEQY
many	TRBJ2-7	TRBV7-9	ASSSSGSTYEQY
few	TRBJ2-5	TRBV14	ASSQYGGETQY
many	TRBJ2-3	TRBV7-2	ASSPGTPGGTQY
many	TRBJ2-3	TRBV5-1	ASSPPGLVEGRRDTQY
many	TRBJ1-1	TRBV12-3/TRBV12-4	ASSFTTDTEAF
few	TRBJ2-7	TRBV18	ASSQPGEQY
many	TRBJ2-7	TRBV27	ASSHSGGTYEQY
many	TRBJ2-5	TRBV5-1	ASMLRLQETQY
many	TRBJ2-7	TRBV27	ASTTGTSEQY
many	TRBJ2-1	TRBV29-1	SVARDSEF
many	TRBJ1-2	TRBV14	ASSQRDSYGYT
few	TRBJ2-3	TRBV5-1	ASSLWSDTQY
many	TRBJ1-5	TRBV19	ASSINQGDNGPQH
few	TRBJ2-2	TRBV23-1	ASSPEPGGTGELF
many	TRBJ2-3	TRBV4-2	ASSQEDRGRTDTQY
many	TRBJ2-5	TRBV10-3	AISGEGIQETQY
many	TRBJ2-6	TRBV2	ASRFSTGANVLT
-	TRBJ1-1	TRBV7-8	ASSLGVEWRNTEAF
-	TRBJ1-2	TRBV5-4	ASSLLTGSEGYT
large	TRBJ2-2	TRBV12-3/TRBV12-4	ASSYWTYNTGELF
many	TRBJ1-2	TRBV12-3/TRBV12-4	ASSFEGQGMYT
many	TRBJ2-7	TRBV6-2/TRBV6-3	ASLDGFYEQY
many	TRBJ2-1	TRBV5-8	ASSPWGRGGLDNEQF
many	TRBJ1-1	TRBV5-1	ASSLAAESEAF
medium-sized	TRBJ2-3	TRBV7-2	ASAIASGTDTQY
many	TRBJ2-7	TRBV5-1	ASSQDGSSYEQY
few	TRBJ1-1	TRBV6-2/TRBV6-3	ASLKGREAF
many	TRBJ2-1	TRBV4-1	ASSQESSWGEYYNEQF
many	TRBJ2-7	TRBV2	ASKGDNSYEQY
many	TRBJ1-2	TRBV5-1	ASSLAVAGSNYGYT
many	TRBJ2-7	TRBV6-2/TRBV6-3	ASSYAGYGYEQY
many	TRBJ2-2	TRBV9	ASSVGANTGELF
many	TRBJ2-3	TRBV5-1	ASSPAGADTQY
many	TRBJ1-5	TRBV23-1	ASSRALGAQPQH
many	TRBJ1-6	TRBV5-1	ASSTTGAIAGSPLH
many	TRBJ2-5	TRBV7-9	ASSHDYQETQY
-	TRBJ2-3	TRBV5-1	ASRAEGDTQY
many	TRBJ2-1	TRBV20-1	SASGLTGGSRNEQF
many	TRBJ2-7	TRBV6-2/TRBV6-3	ASRTLPGQRDEQY
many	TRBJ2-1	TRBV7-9	ASSSPTGAYNEQF
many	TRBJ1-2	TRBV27	ASSSNRQGTYYGYT
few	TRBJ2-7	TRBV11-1	ASSLSQGPYEQY
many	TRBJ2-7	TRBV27	ASSRSNSYEQY
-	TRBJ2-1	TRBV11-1	ASSLGLEQF